The 16 T cell receptor beta chains listed next were all sequenced from one sample in a study of blood T cell repertoires in COVID-19. The table came from immunoSEQ multiplex PCR; TCRdb's copy has only in-frame clones and leaves some out. The table shows 200,000 to 250,000 clones, with around 86% occurring only once. Specimen: peripheral blood. These receptors all come from a man in his fifties with acute or convalescent COVID-19.

This sequence joins TRBV5-4 and TRBJ1-1, with no clear D. Trimming left V 4 bases short and J 3 bases short, with 16 bases between. The CDR3 totals 15 residues. Per the germline V gene, CDR1 is SGHNT and CDR2 is YYREEE (reference sequence). The CDR3 region is CASSPAGREDTEAFF. CDR3 DNA: TGTGCCAGCAGCCCAGCCGGTCGGGAGGACACTGAAGCTTTCTTT.

The V call is TRBV5-1, the J call TRBJ1-4; no reliable D call. Germline assignment: CDR1 SGHRS and CDR2 YFSETQ. Trimming removed 4 bases from V and 0 bases from J, with 10 bases in between. The CDR3 is 15 amino acids. The CDR3 protein is CASSTETATNEKLFF. CDR3 in DNA: TGCGCCAGCAGCACAGAGACGGCAACTAATGAAAAACTGTTTTTT.

The rearrangement uses TRBV3-1 (or the pseudogene TRBV3-2) and TRBJ1-4; no reliable D call. CDR1 is LGHDT, CDR2 YNNKEL, per germline (reference sequence). CDR3 length equals 14 residues. V was pared by 4 bases and J by 0 bases, with 6 bases between. For the CDR3, the DNA is TGTGCCAGCAGCCTCTACCCAACTAATGAAAAACTGTTTTTT. Protein: CASSLYPTNEKLFF.

The chain couples TRBV3-1 (or the pseudogene TRBV3-2) to TRBJ1-2; weak D call: TRBD1 (5 bases). Trimming removed 0 bases at V and 2 bases at J, with 10 bases between. The CDR3 is made up of 15 amino acids. The germline V gene encodes CDR1 LGHDT and CDR2 YNNKEL (reference sequence). DNA for the CDR3: TGTGCCAGCAGCCAAGATGCAGGGAAAAACTATGGCTACACCTTC. As protein: CASSQDAGKNYGYTF.

This chain links TRBV7-9 with TRBJ2-1, with unresolved D. CDR1 and CDR2 from the germline V gene are SEHNR and FQNEAQ (reference sequence). Trimming cost V 1 base and J 6 bases, with 16 bases left between them. The CDR3 extends over 16 amino acids. The chain's CDR3 is CASSLGTAGFGNEQFF. For the CDR3, the DNA is TGTGCCAGCAGCTTAGGTACGGCAGGTTTCGGCAATGAGCAGTTCTTC.

In the case of this clone: The same CDR3 can be traced to other DNA sequences in this sample. V and J are TRBV5-8 and TRBJ1-5; 9 bases match TRBD1. Germline CDR1 reads SGHTS; CDR2 reads YDEGEE. Germline trimming cut 4 bases from V and 4 bases from J; bases unmatched to any gene: 6. CDR3 length equals 15 residues. CDR3 loop: CASSLDRGGNQPQHF. In nucleotides, the CDR3 is TGTGCCAGCAGCCTGGACAGGGGAGGAAATCAGCCCCAGCATTTT.

The genes are TRBV28 and TRBJ1-4; 7 bases line up with TRBD1. J lost 8 bases, V lost 5 bases, and 14 bases had no gene match. CDR1 is MDHEN and CDR2 is SYDVKM in the germline V gene. There are 16 residues in the CDR3. The CDR3 sequence is CASSGPGTAAGEKLFF. In nucleotides, the CDR3 is TGTGCCAGCAGTGGGCCCGGGACAGCAGCCGGGGAAAAACTGTTTTTT.

The chain joins TRBV2 to TRBJ2-3, with 9 bases matching TRBD1. V was clipped by 10 bases and J by 7 bases; unmatched bases: 6. The germline gives CDR1 SNHLY, CDR2 FYNNEI. This CDR3 has 12 amino acids. CDR3 coding DNA: TGTGCCAACCTACAGGGGGCGAATACGCAGTATTTT. Its translation is CANLQGANTQYF.

The V call is TRBV18, the J call TRBJ1-5; 11 nucleotides agree with TRBD1. The CDR3 is made up of 18 amino acids. The germline CDR1 and CDR2 sequences are KGHSH and LQKENI. J gave up 5 bases and V 2 bases, and 11 bases lay outside the gene matches. CDR3 bases: TGTGCCAGCTCACCATCGGGACAGGGGGTTCGGGCTTATCAGCCCCAGCATTTT. Its translation is CASSPSGQGVRAYQPQHF.

This clone was seen repeatedly, ten times or more. The V call is TRBV27, the J call TRBJ2-2, with D possibly being TRBD1 (6 bases). CDR1 MNHEY and CDR2 SMNVEV come from the germline V gene (reference sequence). The CDR3 covers 15 residues. V was shortened by 5 bases and J by 5 bases, with 15 bases between the two germline ends. CDR3 sequence reads: CASSTFSGVTGELFF. CDR3 coding DNA: TGTGCCAGCAGTACCTTCTCAGGGGTTACCGGGGAGCTGTTTTTT.

The rearrangement links TRBV7-9 to TRBJ1-1, with D unclear. V lost 5 bases to trimming and J lost 8 bases, with 18 bases between them. CDR1 SEHNR and CDR2 FQNEAQ come from the germline V gene (reference sequence). The CDR3 totals 14 residues. CDR3 sequence (DNA): TGTGCCAGCAGCCCCTCTTCCGGCCGACAAGAAGCTTTCTTT. Its protein product is CASSPSSGRQEAFF.

The gene calls are TRBV4-1 and TRBJ1-6; weak D call: TRBD1 (5 bases). Germline V gene lookup returns CDR1 MGHRA and CDR2 YSYEKL. The length of the CDR3 is 18 residues. Trimming took off 1 base at V and 6 bases at J, with 19 bases between the two ends. The CDR3 here is CASSQVPVRQRTNSPLHF. CDR3 bases: TGCGCCAGCAGCCAAGTTCCTGTCCGACAGAGGACTAATTCACCCCTCCACTTT.

The rearrangement uses TRBV6-5 and TRBJ1-2; the D is unclear. The CDR3 consists of 15 residues. Trimming left V 5 bases short and J 4 bases short, with 17 bases between. Germline V gene lookup returns CDR1 MNHEY and CDR2 SVGAGI. The CDR3 DNA sequence: TGTGCCAGCAGTCCTCTTACGTTTGACTCCTATGGCTACACCTTC. Translating it yields CASSPLTFDSYGYTF.

The chain couples TRBV7-6 to TRBJ2-2; the match to TRBD2 covers 7 bases. The ends lost 3 bases at V and 2 bases at J; junction bases unmatched: 3. The CDR3 is made up of 15 amino acids. Germline CDR1 is SGHVS and CDR2 is FNYEAQ. The CDR3 region has the DNA TGTGCCAGCAGCTTGGCTAGCGGCAACACCGGGGAGCTGTTTTTT. Protein product: CASSLASGNTGELFF.

The chain carries TRBV4-1 and TRBJ1-1; D is uncertain. Germline V gives CDR1 MGHRA, CDR2 YSYEKL. V lost 2 bases and J lost 5, with 18 bases in between. The CDR3 has 16 amino acids. This CDR3 reads CASSQTGEFFGTEAFF. The CDR3 DNA follows: TGCGCCAGCAGCCAAACCGGGGAATTCTTTGGGACTGAAGCTTTCTTT.

This rearrangement joins TRBV7-2 to TRBJ1-2; D might be TRBD1 (6 bases). The CDR3 extends over 12 amino acids. Germline V gene sequence: CDR1 SGHTA, CDR2 FQGNSA. The V end was cut by 3 bases, the J end by 8 bases, with 10 bases between. CDR3 bases: TGTGCCAGCAGCTTCCAGGGGCGAGGCTACACCTTC. Protein: CASSFQGRGYTF.